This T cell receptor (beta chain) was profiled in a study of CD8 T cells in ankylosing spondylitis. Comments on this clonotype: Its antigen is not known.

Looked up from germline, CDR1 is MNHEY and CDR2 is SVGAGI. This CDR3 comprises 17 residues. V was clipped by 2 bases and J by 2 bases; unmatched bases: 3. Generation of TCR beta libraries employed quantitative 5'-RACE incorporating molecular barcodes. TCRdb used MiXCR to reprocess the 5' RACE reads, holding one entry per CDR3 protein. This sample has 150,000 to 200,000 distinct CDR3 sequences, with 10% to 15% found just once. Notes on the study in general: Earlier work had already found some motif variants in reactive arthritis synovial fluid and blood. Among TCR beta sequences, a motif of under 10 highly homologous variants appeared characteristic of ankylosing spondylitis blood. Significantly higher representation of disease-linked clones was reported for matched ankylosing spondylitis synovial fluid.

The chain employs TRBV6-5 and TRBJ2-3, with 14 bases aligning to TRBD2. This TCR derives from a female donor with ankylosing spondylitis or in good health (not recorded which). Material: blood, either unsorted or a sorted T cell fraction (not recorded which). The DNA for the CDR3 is TGTGCCAGCAGTTACAGGACTAGCGGGAGGTTCACAGATACGCAGTATTTT. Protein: CASSYRTSGRFTDTQYF.